The sample holds many counts of the clone carrying this T cell receptor (beta chain). Antigen unknown. This sample was taken from a study of T-cell reconstitution after alpha-beta-depleted transplantation in children. Molecular barcoding with unique molecular identifiers was used for the TCRbeta library. TCRdb re-called the PCR reads with MiXCR, one entry per CDR3 protein. The sample shows under 250,000 distinct CDR3 sequences, about 6.6% of them seen only once. Overall study findings and caveats: Reports say that about two months after transplant, the alpha-beta T cells came out of several hundred graft clones that had expanded. After one year, T-cell counts and TCRbeta diversity mostly came from new T cells.

V was shortened by 1 base and J by 10 bases, with 6 bases between the two germline ends. CDR1 and CDR2 (germline): SGHKS, YYEKEE (reference sequence). The length of the CDR3 is 11 residues. This TCR derives from a boy between 2 and 10 years old with acute lymphoblastic leukemia, due to receive a stem cell transplant. V is TRBV5-5 and J is TRBJ2-1; D is unresolved. Material: PBMCs, obtained before TCRalphabeta/CD19-depleted stem cell transplant. The CDR3 loop is CASSLNREQFF. In DNA form, the CDR3 reads TGTGCCAGCAGCTTGAATAGAGAGCAGTTCTTC.